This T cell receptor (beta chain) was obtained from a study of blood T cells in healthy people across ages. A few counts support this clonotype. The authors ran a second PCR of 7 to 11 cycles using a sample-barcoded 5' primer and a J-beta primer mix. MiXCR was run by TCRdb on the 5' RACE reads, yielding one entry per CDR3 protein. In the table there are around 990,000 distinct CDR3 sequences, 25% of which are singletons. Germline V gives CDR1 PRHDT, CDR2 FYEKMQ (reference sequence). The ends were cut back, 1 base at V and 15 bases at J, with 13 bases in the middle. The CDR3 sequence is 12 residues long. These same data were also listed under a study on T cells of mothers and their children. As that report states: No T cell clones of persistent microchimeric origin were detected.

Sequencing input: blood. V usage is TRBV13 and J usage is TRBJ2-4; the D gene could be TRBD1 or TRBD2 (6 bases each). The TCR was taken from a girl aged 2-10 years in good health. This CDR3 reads CASSLDRGPRYF. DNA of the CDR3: TGTGCCAGCAGCTTAGATCGGGGGCCCAGGTACTTC.